The 26 T cell receptor beta chains given below trace back to one sample, sequenced in a study of T cell changes during pregnancy in multiple sclerosis. Generated by immunoSEQ multiplex PCR, the TCRdb table keeps only in-frame clones and is missing some. The sample carries roughly 87,000 clones, 85% to 95% recorded once. The specimen comprised peripheral blood, sampled in the third trimester of pregnancy. Every receptor here comes from a female donor in good health, enrolled as a control in a pregnancy study.

The gene calls are TRBV6-1 and TRBJ1-1, with a weak D call TRBD1 (6 bases). There are 14 residues in the CDR3. Germline-derived CDR1 and CDR2 are MNHNS and SASEGT. The V and J ends lost 4 bases and 1 base respectively, with 10 bases between them. This CDR3 reads CASSVGTTNTEAFF. CDR3 bases: TGTGCCAGCAGTGTCGGGACAACGAACACTGAAGCTTTCTTT.

The chain has TRBV7-9 and TRBJ2-2; TRBD1 is a possible D gene (6 bases). Germline CDR1 and CDR2: SEHNR and FQNEAQ (reference sequence). Trimming stripped 3 bases from V and 6 bases from J, with 11 bases between. There are 14 residues in the CDR3. The CDR3 region is CASSFQGTAGELFF. The DNA for the CDR3 is TGTGCCAGCAGCTTCCAGGGGACGGCCGGGGAGCTGTTTTTT.

This clone has only a few counts. The genes are TRBV9 and TRBJ1-2; tentative D call: TRBD1 (5 bases). The V gene's germline CDR1 is SGDLS and CDR2 YYNGEE. The ends were cut back, 6 bases at V and 4 bases at J, with 10 bases in the middle. This CDR3 is 12 amino acids long. In DNA form, the CDR3 reads TGTGCCAGCACCTCGGGGGGCTATGGCTACACCTTC. Protein sequence: CASTSGGYGYTF.

This clone was seen once. V is TRBV7-2 and J is TRBJ2-7, with 9 bases lining up with TRBD2. The CDR3 loop spans 16 amino acids. CDR1 SGHTA and CDR2 FQGNSA come from the germline V gene. V gave up 1 base and J gave up 1 base; unmatched junction bases: 5. CDR3 loop: CASSLDTGLASYEQYF. CDR3 coding DNA: TGTGCCAGCAGCTTAGACACCGGACTAGCGTCCTACGAGCAGTACTTC.

This clone appeared a few times. V is TRBV4-2 and J is TRBJ2-1; no firm D call. V gave up 4 bases and J gave up 4 bases, with 8 bases separating them. The CDR3 is made up of 13 amino acids. CDR1 LGHNA and CDR2 YNFKEQ come from the germline V gene. CDR3 sequence reads: CASSRASYNEQFF. DNA for the CDR3: TGTGCCAGCAGCCGTGCTAGTTACAATGAGCAGTTCTTC.

The V gene is TRBV5-1, the J gene TRBJ1-1, with 9 bases aligning to TRBD1. Germline lookup yields CDR1 SGHRS and CDR2 YFSETQ. This CDR3 is 15 amino acids long. V was clipped by 3 bases and J by 2 bases; unmatched bases: 5. As DNA, the CDR3 is TGCGCCAGCAGCTCGGGGACAGGGTTAAACACTGAAGCTTTCTTT. Its translation is CASSSGTGLNTEAFF.

This clone was observed once. V usage is TRBV5-1 and J usage is TRBJ1-4; 10 bases match TRBD1. This CDR3 region has 15 residues. Germline CDR1 reads SGHRS; CDR2 reads YFSETQ. With 5 bases clipped from V and 6 bases from J, the junction kept 7 bases outside the gene matches. CDR3 sequence reads: CASSSRGTGDEKLFF. CDR3 nucleotides: TGCGCCAGCAGTAGTCGCGGGACAGGGGATGAAAAACTGTTTTTT.

This chain links TRBV29-1 with TRBJ2-5; tentative D call: TRBD1 (5 bases). The germline V gene has CDR1 SQVTM and CDR2 ANQGSEA. The CDR3 sequence is 13 residues long. V gave up 0 bases and J gave up 5 bases, with 10 bases separating them. This chain's CDR3 is CSVEEAGKETQYF. CDR3 DNA sequence: TGCAGCGTTGAAGAGGCAGGGAAGGAGACCCAGTACTTC.

The table lists this clone with a count of one. The chain recombines TRBV11-2 with TRBJ1-1, with D possibly being TRBD1 (6 bases). This CDR3 has 13 residues. The ends were cut back, 5 bases at V and 3 bases at J, with 10 bases in the middle. Germline V gives CDR1 SGHAT, CDR2 FQNNGV. The CDR3 region is CASSPQGYTEAFF. The CDR3 DNA follows: TGTGCCAGCAGCCCCCAGGGGTACACTGAAGCTTTCTTT. The full variable domain, its missing parts supplied by reference TRBV11-2 and TRBJ1-1, is EAGVAQSPRYKIIEKRQSVAFWCNPISGHATLYWYQQILGQGPKLLIQFQNNGVVDDSQLPKDRFSAERLKGVDSTLKIQPAKLEDSAVYLCASSPQGYTEAFFGQGTRLTVV.

J is TRBJ2-2 and V is TRBV19; 7 bases fit TRBD1. CDR1 and CDR2 (germline): LNHDA, SQIVND (reference sequence). With 6 bases clipped from V and 6 bases from J, the junction kept 7 bases outside the gene matches. The CDR3 length is 14 residues. The CDR3 loop reads CASSLGQASGELFF. The CDR3 nucleotides read TGTGCCAGTAGCCTCGGACAGGCCTCCGGGGAGCTGTTTTTT. Full variable domain (rest looked up from reference TRBV19 and TRBJ2-2): DGGITQSPKYLFRKEGQNVTLSCEQNLNHDAMYWYRQDPGQGLRLIYYSQIVNDFQKGDIAEGYSVSREKKESFPLTVTSAQKNPTAFYLCASSLGQASGELFFGEGSRLTVL.

CDR3 amino acids: CASSSTKGLYGYTF. The CDR3 bases are TGTGCCAGCAGCTCAACCAAGGGACTTTATGGCTACACCTTC. The rearrangement links TRBV7-9 to TRBJ1-2, with D tentatively TRBD1 (5 bases). This CDR3 is built from 14 residues. In germline, CDR1 is SEHNR, CDR2 FQNEAQ (reference sequence). V dropped 4 bases and J dropped 5 bases, with 14 bases sitting between them.

The chain has TRBV5-6 and TRBJ2-7, with 9 bases fitting TRBD1. The CDR3 contains 12 residues. CDR1 is SGHDT and CDR2 is YYEEEE in the germline V gene. With V trimmed by 4 bases and J by 8 bases, 4 bases remained unmatched. The CDR3 DNA is TGTGCCAGCAGCGGGGGACAGGGTAAGCAGTACTTC. It encodes CASSGGQGKQYF.

The gene calls are TRBV28 and TRBJ1-5; D perhaps matches TRBD1 (5 bases). There are 16 residues in the CDR3. Trimming stripped 1 base from V and 5 bases from J, with 15 bases between. Germline V gene lookup returns CDR1 MDHEN and CDR2 SYDVKM. DNA for the CDR3: TGTGCCAGCAGTTTATACCCAGGGAAAGTTTATCAGCCCCAGCATTTT. Protein: CASSLYPGKVYQPQHF.

The chain carries TRBV28 and TRBJ2-1, with unresolved D. The ends were cut back, 3 bases at V and 9 bases at J, with 9 bases in the middle. Germline V gene lookup returns CDR1 MDHEN and CDR2 SYDVKM. This CDR3 is built from 12 residues. The CDR3 sequence is CASSFPQVEQFF. For the CDR3, the DNA is TGTGCCAGCAGTTTCCCCCAGGTTGAGCAGTTCTTC.

This chain joins TRBV2 and TRBJ1-5, with D uncertain. The CDR3 is 13 amino acids. V lost 6 bases to trimming and J lost 1 base, with 7 bases between them. CDR1 and CDR2 from the germline V gene are SNHLY and FYNNEI. CDR3 in amino acids: CASRGGSNQPQHF. CDR3 nucleotides: TGTGCCAGCAGGGGCGGGAGCAATCAGCCCCAGCATTTT.

The chain couples TRBV5-6 to TRBJ2-2, with D maybe TRBD2 (6 bases). This CDR3 has 15 residues. Looked up from germline, CDR1 is SGHDT and CDR2 is YYEEEE. Trimming removed 4 bases at V and 1 base at J, with 11 bases between. CDR3 sequence reads: CASSPTSMNTGELFF. CDR3 DNA sequence: TGTGCCAGCAGCCCCACTAGCATGAACACCGGGGAGCTGTTTTTT.

J is TRBJ1-2 and V is TRBV11-2; D is perhaps TRBD1 (5 bases). V lost 0 bases and J lost 7, with 9 bases in between. This CDR3 spans 13 amino acids. Per the germline V gene, CDR1 is SGHAT and CDR2 is FQNNGV. The CDR3 nucleotides read TGTGCCAGCAGCTTAGATCGGGGGGGTGGCTACACCTTC. Translating it yields CASSLDRGGGYTF.

The rearrangement links TRBV28 to TRBJ1-3, with unresolved D. V lost 3 bases and J 4 bases, leaving 10 bases between the germline ends. Germline V gives CDR1 MDHEN, CDR2 SYDVKM. CDR3 size: 14 residues. The CDR3 is CASSLKGLGNTIYF. CDR3 sequence (DNA): TGTGCCAGCAGTTTGAAAGGACTGGGAAACACCATATATTTT.

The V gene is TRBV28, the J gene TRBJ2-1; TRBD1 matches at 7 bases. The V gene end was trimmed by 5 bases and the J gene end by 4 bases; junction bases not matched to a gene: 5. The V gene's germline CDR1 is MDHEN and CDR2 SYDVKM. This CDR3 has 14 residues. The CDR3 DNA sequence: TGTGCCAGCAGTCCCGGACAGGATTACAATGAGCAGTTCTTC. It yields the protein CASSPGQDYNEQFF. The full variable domain, rest sourced from reference TRBV28 and TRBJ2-1, is DVKVTQSSRYLVKRTGEKVFLECVQDMDHENMFWYRQDPGLGLRLIYFSYDVKMKEKGDIPEGYSVSREKKERFSLILESASTNQTSMYLCASSPGQDYNEQFFGPGTRLTVL.

The chain uses TRBV4-2 and TRBJ1-4, with TRBD1 identical over 10 bases. This CDR3 is built from 19 residues. Germline CDR1 reads LGHNA; CDR2 reads YNFKEQ. V shed 0 bases and J 0 bases; nucleotides not matched to a gene: 7. CDR3 protein: CASSQDPGQGFATNEKLFF. CDR3 DNA sequence: TGTGCCAGCAGCCAAGATCCGGGACAGGGGTTTGCAACTAATGAAAAACTGTTTTTT.

J is TRBJ1-1 and V is TRBV9, with a tentative D call TRBD1 (5 bases). V was shortened by 0 bases and J by 5 bases, with 8 bases between the two germline ends. This CDR3 is 13 amino acids long. Germline V gives CDR1 SGDLS, CDR2 YYNGEE. The DNA of the CDR3 is TGTGCCAGCAGCGTAGTGGGGCGGACTGAAGCTTTCTTT. Translated, it gives CASSVVGRTEAFF.

CDR3 bases: TGTGCCAGCAGTTTACGACCCCCCTCTGACAGCTACAATGAGCAGTTCTTC. Translating gives CASSLRPPSDSYNEQFF. The chain combines TRBV27 with TRBJ2-1; D is perhaps TRBD1 (5 bases). Germline assignment: CDR1 MNHEY and CDR2 SMNVEV (reference sequence). This CDR3 region has 17 residues. Trimming removed 2 bases from V and 3 bases from J, with 17 bases in between.

The V gene is TRBV27, the J gene TRBJ2-1; D remains ambiguous. The CDR3 covers 14 residues. Germline CDR1 MNHEY, CDR2 SMNVEV (reference sequence). The V end was cut by 6 bases, the J end by 5 bases, with 14 bases between. For the CDR3, the DNA is TGTGCCAGCAGCCCGCCGGGTCCTCACAATGAGCAGTTCTTC. This translates into CASSPPGPHNEQFF.

The CDR3: CASSPYGTADYEQYF. The CDR3 DNA sequence: TGTGCCAGCTCACCATACGGGACAGCCGACTACGAGCAGTACTTC. The rearrangement links TRBV18 to TRBJ2-7, with 7 bases aligning to TRBD1. Germline V gene sequence: CDR1 KGHSH, CDR2 LQKENI. The CDR3 spans 15 residues. Losses at the gene ends were 2 bases for V and 3 bases for J; bases not matched to a gene: 7.

This rearrangement joins TRBV15 to TRBJ2-3, with a tentative D call TRBD2 (5 bases). The V gene's germline CDR1 is LNHNV and CDR2 YYDKDF (reference sequence). Trimming removed 0 bases from V and 0 bases from J, with 13 bases in between. This CDR3 is 17 amino acids long. The CDR3 DNA is TGTGCCACCAGCAGAGAAAAAAGCGGTGCTAGCACAGATACGCAGTATTTT. Protein sequence: CATSREKSGASTDTQYF.

This rearrangement joins TRBV28 to TRBJ1-3, with 9 bases that match TRBD1. This CDR3 is 15 amino acids long. The trim removed 6 bases at V and 8 bases at J, leaving 11 bases unmatched. CDR1 is MDHEN and CDR2 is SYDVKM in the germline V gene. The CDR3 loop reads CASRYDRGSGHTIYF. The CDR3 DNA is TGTGCCAGCAGGTACGACAGGGGGTCGGGCCACACCATATATTTT.